A selection of T cell receptor beta chains follows, all from one sample in a study of T cells expressing NK-cell markers. One entry per CDR3 protein, without DNA, is what TCRdb gives after re-calling the 5' RACE reads. The listing contains approximately 550,000 distinct CDR3 sequences. Sequencing used blood T cells: a sorted CD56 or NKG2C T cell subset, CD4+ or CD8+ T cells, or bulk PBMC T cells (not recorded which). These receptors originate from a young man in good health. The CDR3 runs from the conserved cysteine through the conserved F or W. The order of the fields is CDR3 length, V gene, J gene, CDR3 protein.

CDR3 length: 15
V gene: TRBV5-6
J gene: TRBJ1-1
CDR3 protein: CASSLVSDSNTEAFF

CDR3 length: 14
V gene: TRBV20-1
J gene: TRBJ2-1
CDR3 protein: CSAGRTSGKMEQFF

CDR3 length: 16
V gene: TRBV20-1
J gene: TRBJ2-2
CDR3 protein: CSARKWDRGSTGELFF

CDR3 length: 19
V gene: TRBV7-2
J gene: TRBJ2-6
CDR3 protein: CASSFGWNRAFSGANVLTF

CDR3 length: 17
V gene: TRBV4-3
J gene: TRBJ2-1
CDR3 protein: CASSQEISGSSYNEQFF

CDR3 length: 15
V gene: TRBV5-1
J gene: TRBJ2-2
CDR3 protein: CASRSDTTYTGELFF

CDR3 length: 11
V gene: TRBV12-3/TRBV12-4
J gene: TRBJ2-1
CDR3 protein: CASSSTSQQFF

CDR3 length: 14
V gene: TRBV29-1
J gene: TRBJ2-1
CDR3 protein: CLVDAGAIYNEQFF

CDR3 length: 16
V gene: TRBV7-8
J gene: TRBJ2-2
CDR3 protein: CASSRDRGANTGELFF

CDR3 length: 12
V gene: TRBV7-9
J gene: TRBJ1-2
CDR3 protein: CASSQSDISYTF

CDR3 length: 16
V gene: TRBV25-1
J gene: TRBJ2-2
CDR3 protein: CASSEFAWGSVGELFF

CDR3 length: 11
V gene: TRBV10-3
J gene: TRBJ2-3
CDR3 protein: CAIGSLNTQYF

CDR3 length: 17
V gene: TRBV4-2
J gene: TRBJ2-3
CDR3 protein: CASSQVRAGQGTDTQYF

CDR3 length: 16
V gene: TRBV3-1
J gene: TRBJ1-2
CDR3 protein: CASSQGPGGTHYGYTF

CDR3 length: 13
V gene: TRBV12-3/TRBV12-4
J gene: TRBJ2-1
CDR3 protein: CASFRAGYNEQFF

CDR3 length: 14
V gene: TRBV24-1
J gene: TRBJ1-1
CDR3 protein: CATKGGGVNTEAFF

CDR3 length: 15
V gene: TRBV7-2
J gene: TRBJ2-1
CDR3 protein: CASSSILNLGPEQFF

CDR3 length: 16
V gene: TRBV5-6
J gene: TRBJ2-1
CDR3 protein: CASSLEYRGRWNEQFF

CDR3 length: 14
V gene: TRBV20-1
J gene: TRBJ1-4
CDR3 protein: CSARDTTTNEKLFF

CDR3 length: 17
V gene: TRBV20-1
J gene: TRBJ2-1
CDR3 protein: CSARVKTSGMAYNEQFF

CDR3 length: 14
V gene: TRBV12-3/TRBV12-4
J gene: TRBJ1-1
CDR3 protein: CASSLETRFSEAFF

CDR3 length: 13
V gene: TRBV5-1
J gene: TRBJ2-5
CDR3 protein: CASSLAGAETQYF

CDR3 length: 16
V gene: TRBV11-2
J gene: TRBJ2-6
CDR3 protein: CASSPRARAGANVLTF

CDR3 length: 13
V gene: TRBV5-1
J gene: TRBJ2-5
CDR3 protein: CASTRTREETQYF

CDR3 length: 16
V gene: TRBV28
J gene: TRBJ2-1
CDR3 protein: CASSRLTSDPYNEQFF

CDR3 length: 14
V gene: TRBV12-3/TRBV12-4
J gene: TRBJ2-1
CDR3 protein: CASSSGREYNEQFF

CDR3 length: 15
V gene: TRBV27
J gene: TRBJ2-1
CDR3 protein: CASSLGQGLVVEQFF

CDR3 length: 15
V gene: TRBV11-2
J gene: TRBJ2-1
CDR3 protein: CASSLASGTHNEQFF

CDR3 length: 19
V gene: TRBV12-3/TRBV12-4
J gene: TRBJ2-6
CDR3 protein: CASSPSIISGLPGANVLTF

CDR3 length: 15
V gene: TRBV9
J gene: TRBJ2-2
CDR3 protein: CASTRRGSDTGELFF

CDR3 length: 17
V gene: TRBV12-3/TRBV12-4
J gene: TRBJ1-1
CDR3 protein: CASSFFPGSPVNTEAFF

CDR3 length: 16
V gene: TRBV20-1
J gene: TRBJ2-7
CDR3 protein: CSARDPGLAGGYEQYF

CDR3 length: 14
V gene: TRBV5-1
J gene: TRBJ2-5
CDR3 protein: CASSGGRTQETQYF